A single sample is the source of the 27 T cell receptor beta chains below, sequenced in a study of Graves' ophthalmopathy and Graves' hyperthyroidism. RNA transcripts yielded amplified TCR beta CDR3 regions. An opening RT-PCR round employed HTBI primers and preceded a second-round multiplex PCR. TCRdb independently ran MiXCR on the multiplex PCR reads; one entry per CDR3 protein. Here the sample spans some 750,000 distinct CDR3 sequences, around 40% being singletons. Sequenced sample: peripheral blood. The source is an adult man with Graves' ophthalmopathy.

This clonotype has only one observation. The V and J genes are TRBV4-1 and TRBJ1-6; no reliable D call. This CDR3 spans 17 amino acids. Germline lookup yields CDR1 MGHRA and CDR2 YSYEKL. V was shortened by 0 bases and J by 7 bases, with 16 bases between the two germline ends. For the CDR3, the DNA is TGCGCCAGCAGCCAAGAATTAATCGGGCAGCTCAATTCACCCCTCCACTTT. Protein sequence: CASSQELIGQLNSPLHF.

This clonotype was observed a single time. CDR3 sequence: CASSLALYAGEGGYEQYF. For the CDR3, the DNA is TGCGCCAGCAGCTTGGCCCTATATGCGGGGGAAGGTGGCTACGAGCAGTACTTC. This chain joins TRBV5-1 and TRBJ2-7; 7 bases map to TRBD2. The CDR3 is 18 residues long. Germline V gene sequence: CDR1 SGHRS, CDR2 YFSETQ. Trimming cost V 0 bases and J 3 bases; bases outside gene matches: 15.

Notes on this clonotype: Being one base from a much bigger clone, this may be a read error. The chain is built from TRBV19 and TRBJ1-1; tentative D call: TRBD1 (5 bases). V gave up 0 bases and J gave up 11 bases, with 10 bases separating them. The CDR3 has 12 residues. Germline-derived CDR1 and CDR2 are LNHDA and SQIVND (reference sequence). CDR3: CASSIELGTAFF. DNA of the CDR3: TGTGCCAGTAGTATAGAGTTAGGGACGGCTTTCTTT.

This rearrangement joins TRBV10-3 to TRBJ1-6; D might be TRBD1 (6 bases). CDR3 length: 14 residues. Trimming cost V 10 bases and J 5 bases, with 15 bases left between them. The V gene's germline CDR1 is ENHRY and CDR2 SYGVKD. Here the CDR3 DNA reads TGTGCCAGCACTGTAGGGGGGAATAATTCACCCCTCCACTTT. It is translated as CASTVGGNNSPLHF.

This clonotype has a handful of counts. The chain uses TRBV7-9 and TRBJ1-1; D not certain. From germline, CDR1 is SEHNR and CDR2 FQNEAQ (reference sequence). This CDR3 is built from 14 residues. V was shortened by 0 bases and J by 2 bases, with 7 bases between the two germline ends. The CDR3 DNA is TGTGCCAGCAGCTTAGCTGGCATTAACACTGAAGCTTTCTTT. Encoded protein: CASSLAGINTEAFF.

This clonotype was seen many times. This chain uses TRBV29-1 with TRBJ1-1, with D unclear. The germline V and J ends were trimmed by 4 bases and 3 bases, with 6 bases remaining between them. Germline values: CDR1 SQVTM, CDR2 ANQGSEA. The CDR3 runs to 11 residues. The CDR3 nucleotides are TGCAGCGTTGTGGTGCACACTGAAGCTTTCTTT. Its protein product is CSVVVHTEAFF.

The V call is TRBV29-1, the J call TRBJ2-7; D remains unclear. Germline CDR1 is SQVTM and CDR2 is ANQGSEA. This CDR3 spans 11 amino acids. V lost 5 bases and J 2 bases, leaving 7 bases between the germline ends. The CDR3 DNA reads as TGCAGCGTTCAAGTTACCTACGAGCAGTACTTC. Translating it yields CSVQVTYEQYF.

The chain joins TRBV24-1 to TRBJ1-1, with a weak D call TRBD1 (6 bases). Germline CDR1 reads KGHDR; CDR2 reads SFDVKD. This CDR3 has 15 amino acids. Trimming removed 4 bases from V and 4 bases from J, with 15 bases in between. The CDR3 DNA is TGTGCCACCAGTGACCCAGGGGCAGGGGTCACTGAAGCTTTCTTT. It translates to CATSDPGAGVTEAFF.

This clonotype was observed a handful of times. The rearrangement links TRBV20-1 to TRBJ2-7, with D possibly being TRBD1 (6 bases). Trimming shortened V by 6 bases and J by 5 bases, and 14 bases separated the two germline ends. The CDR3 extends over 12 amino acids. Germline V gene sequence: CDR1 DFQATT, CDR2 SNEGSKA (reference sequence). CDR3 sequence reads: CSASNAGDEQYF. CDR3 DNA: TGCAGTGCCTCTAATGCAGGGGACGAGCAGTACTTC.

This clonotype was seen many times. CDR3 coding DNA: TGTGCCAGCAGCTTGATCGGGCAAGAGACCCAGTACTTC. Translation gives CASSLIGQETQYF. The chain is built from TRBV5-8 and TRBJ2-5; D unresolved. CDR3 length equals 13 residues. Trimming cost V 1 base and J 2 bases, with 6 bases left between them. From germline, CDR1 is SGHTS and CDR2 YDEGEE.

There are a few counts of this clonotype. This sequence joins TRBV24-1 and TRBJ1-5, with D perhaps TRBD1 (5 bases). The V end was cut by 11 bases, the J end by 0 bases, with 16 bases between. The CDR3 spans 15 residues. Looked up from germline, CDR1 is KGHDR and CDR2 is SFDVKD. The CDR3 coding sequence is TGTGCCAGCCGACGACAGATTTATAGCAATCAGCCCCAGCATTTT. This codes for CASRRQIYSNQPQHF.

The CDR3 here is CASSLGYSGRRQRELFF. The CDR3 DNA is TGTGCCAGCAGCTTGGGTTACAGCGGTCGTCGACAGCGGGAGCTGTTTTTT. This chain joins TRBV7-7 and TRBJ2-2; D tentatively reads TRBD1 or TRBD2 (5 bases each). The length of the CDR3 is 17 residues. Deletions cut 3 bases from V and 9 bases from J, with 23 bases between. The germline gives CDR1 SSHAT, CDR2 FNYEAQ (reference sequence).

The table lists this clonotype with a few counts. One junction end does not reproduce the germline sequence, and a read error may be involved. The chain combines TRBV24-1 with TRBJ1-5, with TRBD1 matching over 7 bases. This CDR3 region has 15 residues. In germline, CDR1 is KGHDR, CDR2 SFDVKD. Here the CDR3 reads CASSYLGTENQPQHF. As DNA, the CDR3 is TGTGCCAGCAGTTACCTCGGGACAGAGAATCAGCCCCAGCATTTT.

This clonotype was counted ten times or more. The chain carries TRBV2 and TRBJ2-5; D gene unclear. The V end was cut by 3 bases, the J end by 4 bases, with 9 bases between. The V gene's germline CDR1 is SNHLY and CDR2 FYNNEI. The CDR3 consists of 13 residues. The CDR3 loop is CASSDYWAETQYF. For the CDR3, the DNA is TGTGCCAGCAGTGATTACTGGGCAGAGACCCAGTACTTC.

About this clonotype: With a much larger clone just one base away, this may be a read error. The conserved phenylalanine or tryptophan is not found at the CDR3 terminus, so this likely reflects a read error. DNA of the CDR3: TGTGCCAGCAGCTCACAGGGCATTGAAGCTTTCCTT. This gives the protein CASSSQGIEAFL. The chain combines TRBV7-9 with TRBJ1-1, with D tentatively TRBD1 (6 bases). Germline V gives CDR1 SEHNR, CDR2 FQNEAQ (reference sequence). V lost 4 bases and J lost 7, with 10 bases in between. This CDR3 is built from 12 residues.

This clonotype was counted at least ten times. This rearrangement joins TRBV7-2 to TRBJ2-7; the D gene is possibly TRBD2 (6 bases). Germline assignment: CDR1 SGHTA and CDR2 FQGNSA. Trimming shortened V by 1 base and J by 7 bases, and 17 bases separated the two germline ends. The CDR3 spans 15 residues. The CDR3 here is CASSLVRGMSGEQYF. Written as DNA, the CDR3 is TGTGCCAGCAGCTTAGTACGCGGGATGTCGGGTGAGCAGTACTTC. Using reference TRBV7-2 and TRBJ2-7 for the parts outside the CDR3, the full variable domain is GAGVSQSPSNKVTEKGKDVELRCDPISGHTALYWYRQSLGQGLEFLIYFQGNSAPDKSGLPSDRFSAERTGGSVSTLTIQRTQQEDSAVYLCASSLVRGMSGEQYFGPGTRLTVT.

This clonotype showed up just once. This rearrangement joins TRBV12-3 or TRBV12-4 to TRBJ1-1, with D possibly matching TRBD1 (5 bases). The CDR3 contains 15 residues. Trimming removed 7 bases from V and 12 bases from J, with 27 bases in between. CDR3 nucleotides: TGTGCCAGCACCCCCGAGGGCAGGGCGTTTACGGAAACTTTCTTT. It specifies CASTPEGRAFTETFF.

The gene calls are TRBV6-2 or TRBV6-3 and TRBJ2-5; possibly TRBD1 for D (5 bases). The germline V gene encodes CDR1 MNHEY and CDR2 SVGEGT. This CDR3 comprises 12 residues. V was pared by 7 bases and J by 5 bases, with 11 bases between. The chain's CDR3 is CASTPGMETQYF. The CDR3 DNA follows: TGTGCCAGCACCCCAGGGATGGAGACCCAGTACTTC.

The table lists this clonotype with many counts. V usage is TRBV5-1 and J usage is TRBJ1-1; D unclear. Trimming shortened V by 0 bases and J by 0 bases, and 6 bases separated the two germline ends. The CDR3 has 14 amino acids. Germline CDR1 is SGHRS and CDR2 is YFSETQ. The CDR3: CASSLAWVNTEAFF. CDR3 sequence (DNA): TGCGCCAGCAGCTTGGCCTGGGTGAACACTGAAGCTTTCTTT. Looking up the rest from reference TRBV5-1 and TRBJ1-1 gives the full variable domain: KAGVTQTPRYLIKTRGQQVTLSCSPISGHRSVSWYQQTPGQGLQFLFEYFSETQRNKGNFPGRFSGRQFSNSRSEMNVSTLELGDSALYLCASSLAWVNTEAFFGQGTRLTVV.

This clonotype was observed a handful of times. The J gene is TRBJ2-2, the V gene TRBV10-3; 9 positions agree with TRBD2. The ends lost 1 base at V and 1 base at J; junction bases unmatched: 4. The CDR3 is 17 residues long. Germline loops: CDR1 ENHRY, CDR2 SYGVKD. Here the CDR3 reads CAISEWASGMNTGELFF. In nucleotides, the CDR3 is TGTGCCATCAGTGAGTGGGCTAGCGGGATGAACACCGGGGAGCTGTTTTTT.

The chain carries TRBV10-3 and TRBJ1-4; D uncertain. CDR1 is ENHRY and CDR2 is SYGVKD in the germline V gene. Trimming pared 5 bases from V and 7 bases from J, leaving 8 bases between. The CDR3 runs to 12 residues. The CDR3 nucleotides are TGTGCCATCAGTAGAATCGGTGAAAAACTGTTTTTT. Protein: CAISRIGEKLFF.

Points on this clonotype: A junction boundary mismatches the germline segment, possibly from a read error. The chain combines TRBV10-3 with TRBJ1-5, with 11 bases identical to TRBD1. The CDR3 extends over 17 amino acids. The germline V gene has CDR1 ENHRY and CDR2 SYGVKD. The CDR3 region is CASSPSRTGGFNQPQHF. The CDR3 DNA reads TGTGCCAGCAGTCCATCGAGGACAGGGGGCTTCAATCAGCCCCAGCATTTT.

This clonotype was seen ten or more times. The rearrangement links TRBV7-2 to TRBJ2-6; D uncertain. The CDR3 has 15 amino acids. CDR1 SGHTA and CDR2 FQGNSA come from the germline V gene. V was shortened by 7 bases and J by 3 bases, with 13 bases between the two germline ends. CDR3 amino acids: CASISWARGANVLTF. For the CDR3, the DNA is TGTGCCAGCATCTCCTGGGCGCGTGGGGCCAACGTCCTGACTTTC.

This clonotype has ten or more counts. The rearrangement uses TRBV5-1 and TRBJ1-2; D ambiguous. The germline gives CDR1 SGHRS, CDR2 YFSETQ. The V gene lost 0 bases and the J gene lost 7 bases, with 10 bases spanning the gap. CDR3 length: 13 amino acids. The CDR3 is CASSLEVGRGYTF. DNA for the CDR3: TGCGCCAGCAGCTTGGAGGTCGGTCGTGGCTACACCTTC.

To note about this clonotype: A read error may be the cause here, since a much bigger clone is one base away. This chain uses TRBV7-4 with TRBJ2-5; D might be TRBD1 or TRBD2, each matching 5 bases. In germline, CDR1 is SGHVT, CDR2 SQSDAQ. The CDR3 runs 15 residues. The CDR3 sequence: CASRMAGRRQETRYF. CDR3 bases: TGTGCCAGCAGAATGGCAGGGAGAAGGCAAGAGACCCGGTACTTC.

This clonotype appeared a few times. The rearrangement joins TRBV4-2 to TRBJ2-5; 13 bases map to TRBD2. The CDR3 length is 15 residues. Germline CDR1 and CDR2: LGHNA and YNFKEQ. The J segment lost 9 bases and the V segment lost 3 bases, leaving 7 bases of the junction unmatched. The CDR3 coding sequence is TGTGCCAGCAGCCAGGAACTAGCGGGAGGGCCAGCCCAGTACTTC. It yields the protein CASSQELAGGPAQYF.

The rearrangement links TRBV19 to TRBJ2-1, with D perhaps being TRBD1 or TRBD2 (5 bases each). Germline CDR1 and CDR2: LNHDA and SQIVND (reference sequence). The CDR3 is 13 amino acids. V lost 5 bases and J 7 bases, leaving 12 bases between the germline ends. The CDR3 reads CASSPYGTNEQFF. The CDR3 nucleotides read TGTGCCAGTAGTCCCTACGGGACGAATGAGCAGTTCTTC.